Reported below is one TCR beta chain. What it binds is unknown. The source of the sample is a study of cytotoxic CD8 clonotypes in ibrutinib-treated CLL. General study results and limits: Contraction or stability on treatment characterized the public clonotypes, which were uncommon.

TCR beta library input comprised roughly 1.9 micrograms of genomic DNA from cryopreserved PBMCs. CDR1 is MNHEY, CDR2 SMNVEV, per germline (reference sequence). Trimming took 3 bases from V and 6 from J, leaving 13 bases between them. CDR3 length equals 14 residues. The data were produced by immunoSEQ multiplex PCR, yet TCRdb's version contains in-frame clones alone and is incomplete. The table shows over 120,000 clones, with about 80% occurring only once. This clonotype originated in a human donor with chronic lymphocytic leukemia. The V and J genes are TRBV27 and TRBJ2-3, with TRBD2 as a possible D gene (5 bases). Sequences were derived from PBMCs, sampled after 12 months of ibrutinib treatment. The CDR3 nucleotides read TGTGCCAGCAGTTTCCAGCGGTCTTGGGATACGCAGTATTTT. Translating it yields CASSFQRSWDTQYF.